Here is one T cell receptor (beta chain) with its context. What it recognizes is unknown. The data are from a study of OX40 agonist ivuxolimab in advanced cancers. TCRdb keeps only in-frame clones here, not all; method: immunoSEQ multiplex PCR. The sample lists about 98,000 clones, around nine tenths occurring once. This CDR3 has 14 amino acids. In germline, CDR1 is MNHEY, CDR2 SMNVEV (reference sequence). V lost 2 bases and J 9 bases, leaving 14 bases between the germline ends. Study-level points and caveats: In a subset of nonresponders, normalized T-cell clonal expansion was also low.

This TCR came from an adult with an advanced solid tumor such as melanoma, head and neck, liver or kidney cancer. This chain joins TRBV27 and TRBJ1-5; D gene ambiguous. This specimen consisted of CD4+ or CD8+ T cells sorted from blood, obtained in a trial of the OX40 agonist ivuxolimab. CDR3 loop: CASSLSLGVSPQHF. CDR3 DNA: TGTGCCAGCAGTTTAAGTCTCGGGGTCTCGCCCCAGCATTTT.